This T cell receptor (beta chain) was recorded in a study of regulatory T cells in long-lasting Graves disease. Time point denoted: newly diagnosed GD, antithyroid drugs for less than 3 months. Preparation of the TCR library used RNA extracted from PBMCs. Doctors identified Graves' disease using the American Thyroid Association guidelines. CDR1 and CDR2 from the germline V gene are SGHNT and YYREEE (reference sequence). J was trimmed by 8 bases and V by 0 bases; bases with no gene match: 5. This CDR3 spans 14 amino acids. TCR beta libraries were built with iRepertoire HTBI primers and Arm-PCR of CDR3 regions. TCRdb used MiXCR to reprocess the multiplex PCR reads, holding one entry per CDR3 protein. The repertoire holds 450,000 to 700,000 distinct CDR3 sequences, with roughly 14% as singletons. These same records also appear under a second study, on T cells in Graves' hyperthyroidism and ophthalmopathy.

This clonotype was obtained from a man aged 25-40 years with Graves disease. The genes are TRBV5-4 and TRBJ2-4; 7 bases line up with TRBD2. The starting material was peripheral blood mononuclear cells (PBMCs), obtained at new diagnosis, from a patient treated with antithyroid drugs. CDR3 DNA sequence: TGTGCCAGCAGCTTGGAGCCGGCGGGGGACATTCAGTACTTC. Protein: CASSLEPAGDIQYF.